This T cell receptor beta chain originates from a study of cytomegalovirus exposure and HLA in healthy donors. Study findings and constraints: Most TCR sequences were seen very rarely across donors, but some public TCRs occurred in many. In vitro experiments confirmed that a few CMV-associated chains were specific for CMV antigens.

Germline CDR1 reads MNHNY; CDR2 reads SVGAGI (reference sequence). With 4 bases removed from V and 3 bases from J, the gap between germline ends came to 7 bases. CDR3 length equals 13 residues. The donors were members of the approximately 120-subject validation cohort (separate from the approximately 670-subject first cohort). As for this clone: Its antigen remains unidentified.

The data were produced by immunoSEQ multiplex PCR, yet TCRdb's version contains in-frame clones alone and is incomplete. Here the sample spans some 170,000 clones, roughly nine tenths being singletons. The sequence came from a woman in her thirties in good health and CMV-seronegative. J is TRBJ1-5 and V is TRBV6-6, with D perhaps matching TRBD1 (5 bases). The sample taken for sequencing was PBMCs. The CDR3 DNA reads TGTGCCAGCAGTTTGACAGACAATCAGCCCCAGCATTTT. This codes for CASSLTDNQPQHF.